The clone carrying this T cell receptor (beta chain) was seen ten or more times. Its specificity is unknown. TCRdb re-called the 5' RACE reads with MiXCR, one entry per CDR3 protein. The profile shows about 220,000 distinct CDR3 sequences, more than 6.5% of them singletons. This entry is derived from a study of identical twins. This CDR3 is 13 amino acids long. Germline V gene sequence: CDR1 LGHDT, CDR2 YNNKEL (reference sequence). V gave up 4 bases and J gave up 4 bases, with 8 bases separating them. Study findings and constraints: Within twin pairs, the out-of-frame alpha sequences they shared showed excess low generation probability. The conclusions drew on cross-sectional statistical analysis instead of tracking the same donors.

The sample was also reused in another study, on yellow fever vaccine responses in identical twins. As reported in that work: Twins' vaccine T cell responses were reported to seem partly convergent and partly personalized.

The sequence was collected from a young woman in good health. The material sequenced was memory (CD45RO+) T cells sorted from blood. V usage is TRBV3-1 and J usage is TRBJ1-3; tentatively, D is TRBD1 (5 bases). The CDR3 sequence: CASSPEGGNTIYF. Written as DNA, the CDR3 is TGTGCCAGCAGCCCAGAGGGGGGAAACACCATATATTTT.